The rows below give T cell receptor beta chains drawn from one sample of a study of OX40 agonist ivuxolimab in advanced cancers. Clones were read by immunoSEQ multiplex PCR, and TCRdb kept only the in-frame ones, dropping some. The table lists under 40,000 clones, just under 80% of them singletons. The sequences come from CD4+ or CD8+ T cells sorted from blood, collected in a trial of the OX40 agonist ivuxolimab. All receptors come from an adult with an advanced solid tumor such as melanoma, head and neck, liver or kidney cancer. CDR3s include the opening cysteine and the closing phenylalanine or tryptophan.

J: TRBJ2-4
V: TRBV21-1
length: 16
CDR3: CASSSSGASNGNIQYF

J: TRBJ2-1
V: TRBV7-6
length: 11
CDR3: CASSHSAKQFF

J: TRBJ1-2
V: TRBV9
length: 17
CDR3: CASSVEGQGVPGYGYTF

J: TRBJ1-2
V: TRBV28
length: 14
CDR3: CASSSRPSNYGYTF

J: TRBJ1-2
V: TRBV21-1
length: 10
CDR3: CALRVTGYTF

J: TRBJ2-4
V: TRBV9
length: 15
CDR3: CASSALVPRKNIQYF

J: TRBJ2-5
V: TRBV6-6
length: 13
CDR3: CASQPRYHETQYF

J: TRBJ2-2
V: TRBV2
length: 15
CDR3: CASSGLASNTGELFF

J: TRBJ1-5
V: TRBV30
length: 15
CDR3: CAWSGGANSNQPQHF

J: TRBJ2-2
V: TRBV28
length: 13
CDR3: CASIAGNLGELFF

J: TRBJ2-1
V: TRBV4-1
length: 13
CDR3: CASRLAGANEQFF

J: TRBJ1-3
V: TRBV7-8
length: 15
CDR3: CASSLSQAPGNTIYF

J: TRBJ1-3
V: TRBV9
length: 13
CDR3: CASSASELNTIYF

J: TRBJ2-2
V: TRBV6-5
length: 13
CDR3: CASSYPPAGELFF

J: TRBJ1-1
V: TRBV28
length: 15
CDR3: CASSPAGSGDTEAFF

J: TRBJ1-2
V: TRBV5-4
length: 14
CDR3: CASRPGQGAVGYTF